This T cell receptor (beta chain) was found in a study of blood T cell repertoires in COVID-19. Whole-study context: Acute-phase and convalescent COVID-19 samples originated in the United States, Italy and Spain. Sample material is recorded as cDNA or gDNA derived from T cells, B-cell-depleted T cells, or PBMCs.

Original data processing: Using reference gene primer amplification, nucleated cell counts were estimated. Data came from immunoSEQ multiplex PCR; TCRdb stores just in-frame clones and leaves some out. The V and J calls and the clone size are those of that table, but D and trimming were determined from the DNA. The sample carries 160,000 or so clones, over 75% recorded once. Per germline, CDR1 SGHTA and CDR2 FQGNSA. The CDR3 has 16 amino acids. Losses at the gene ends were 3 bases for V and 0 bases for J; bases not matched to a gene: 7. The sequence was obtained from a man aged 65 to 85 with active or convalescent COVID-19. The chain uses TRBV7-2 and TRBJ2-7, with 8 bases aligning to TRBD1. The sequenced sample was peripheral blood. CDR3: CASSFNRGDSSYEQYF. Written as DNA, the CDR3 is TGTGCCAGCAGCTTCAACAGGGGGGACTCCTCCTACGAGCAGTACTTC.